A single sample is the source of the 6 T cell receptor beta chains below, sequenced in a study of CD8 T cells in ankylosing spondylitis. TCRdb processed the 5' RACE reads anew with MiXCR; each CDR3 protein has one entry. The sample includes 300,000 to 400,000 distinct CDR3 sequences, 20% to 25% of them seen just once. These receptors' targets are unknown. Study-wide results and caveats: Seven to nine highly homologous variants formed a TCR beta motif that appeared characteristic of ankylosing spondylitis blood.

The sequenced sample consisted of blood, either unsorted or a sorted T cell fraction (not recorded which). The receptors originated from a male donor with ankylosing spondylitis.

This clonotype appeared a few times. The CDR3 DNA is TGTGCCTCCGGGACAGGGGGCCCCTACGAGCAGTACTTC. It is translated as CASGTGGPYEQYF. V and J are TRBV6-2 or TRBV6-3 and TRBJ2-7; 12 bases align to TRBD1. V was clipped by 11 bases and J by 2 bases; unmatched bases: 4. CDR1 MNHEY and CDR2 SVGEGT come from the germline V gene. The CDR3 runs 13 residues.

Turning to this clonotype: Sequence at one end of the junction differs from germline and may be a read error. The J gene is TRBJ2-3, the V gene TRBV29-1; D is perhaps TRBD2 (6 bases). Germline V CDR1 and CDR2: SQVTM, ANQGSEA. The CDR3 spans 13 residues. CDR3 DNA sequence: TGCGGCGTTAGTAGCGGACCCACAGATACGCAGTATTTT. This gives the protein CGVSSGPTDTQYF.

This clonotype has only a few counts. This chain joins TRBV20-1 and TRBJ2-3; TRBD2 matches at 12 bases. The CDR3 totals 16 residues. V lost 0 bases and J lost 3; bases outside the gene matches: 4. In germline, CDR1 is DFQATT, CDR2 SNEGSKA (reference sequence). The CDR3, as DNA: TGCAGTGCTAGAGACTCACTAGCGGGAGGTACAGATACGCAGTATTTT. This encodes CSARDSLAGGTDTQYF.

The genes are TRBV5-1 and TRBJ2-2, with 8 bases matching TRBD1. Germline CDR1 is SGHRS and CDR2 is YFSETQ. The CDR3 loop spans 15 amino acids. V lost 3 bases and J lost 2; bases outside the gene matches: 3. This CDR3 is CASSSDRANTGELFF. The CDR3 DNA is TGCGCCAGCAGCTCGGACAGGGCAAACACCGGGGAGCTGTTTTTT.

The chain is built from TRBV7-2 and TRBJ2-3; D gene ambiguous. Germline CDR1 SGHTA, CDR2 FQGNSA. The CDR3 covers 14 residues. V was cut by 3 bases and J by 8 bases, with 15 bases left in between. The CDR3 loop reads CASSFTDGVPTQYF. CDR3 in DNA: TGTGCCAGCAGCTTCACTGACGGAGTTCCTACGCAGTATTTT.

J is TRBJ2-2 and V is TRBV5-1, with 7 nucleotides matching TRBD2. The CDR3 has 16 amino acids. The germline CDR1 and CDR2 sequences are SGHRS and YFSETQ. Trimming removed 3 bases from V and 3 bases from J; junction bases left unmatched: 8. The CDR3 region is CASSSEAGMDTGELFF. DNA of the CDR3: TGCGCCAGCAGCTCGGAAGCGGGAATGGACACCGGGGAGCTGTTTTTT.